The 26 T cell receptor beta chains presented below share a single source sample, sequenced in a study of cytomegalovirus exposure and HLA in healthy donors. Sequencing was performed with immunoSEQ multiplex PCR; in TCRdb, only in-frame clones are kept and a portion is missing. The repertoire includes 100,000 or so clones, 85% of them detected once, and about 20% sits in the top ten. Sequences were obtained from PBMCs. The receptors stem from a young man in good health and CMV-seropositive.

This sequence joins TRBV4-2 and TRBJ2-1; 9 bases map to TRBD2. The CDR3 consists of 16 residues. With V trimmed by 0 bases and J by 4 bases, 4 bases remained unmatched. CDR1 and CDR2 (germline): LGHNA, YNFKEQ. The CDR3 DNA sequence: TGTGCCAGCAGCCAAGATGGGCTAGCGGGGTACAATGAGCAGTTCTTC. Amino acid sequence: CASSQDGLAGYNEQFF.

This chain links TRBV4-1 with TRBJ2-5; 7 bases are shared with TRBD2. CDR1 is MGHRA, CDR2 YSYEKL, per germline. The CDR3 covers 17 residues. The trim removed 0 bases at V and 3 bases at J, leaving 10 bases unmatched. The CDR3 bases are TGCGCCAGCAGCCAAGAAACCGTGACGGGAGGCGAAGAGACCCAGTACTTC. Translation: CASSQETVTGGEETQYF.

This chain connects TRBV18 to TRBJ2-4; 10 bases are shared with TRBD1. CDR3 length: 14 amino acids. V shed 3 bases and J 6 bases; nucleotides not matched to a gene: 2. CDR1 is KGHSH and CDR2 is LQKENI in the germline V gene. Written as DNA, the CDR3 is TGTGCCAGCTCACCTTGGGACAGGGGAAACATTCAGTACTTC. This translates into CASSPWDRGNIQYF. The entire variable domain, with the rest obtained from reference TRBV18 and TRBJ2-4, is as follows: NAGVMQNPRHLVRRRGQEARLRCSPMKGHSHVYWYRQLPEEGLKFMVYLQKENIIDESGMPKERFSAEFPKEGPSILRIQQVVRGDSAAYFCASSPWDRGNIQYFGAGTRLSVL.

The rearrangement uses TRBV27 and TRBJ2-7; weak D call: TRBD2 (6 bases). This CDR3 is built from 14 residues. Deletions cut 3 bases from V and 0 bases from J, with 9 bases between. Per the germline V gene, CDR1 is MNHEY and CDR2 is SMNVEV (reference sequence). CDR3 in DNA: TGTGCCAGCAGTTTTCGGGACTCCTCCTACGAGCAGTACTTC. Translation: CASSFRDSSYEQYF.

CDR3 nucleotides: TGTGCCAGCTCACCAAGCCGGGACAGGGTCCACGAGCAGTACTTC. As protein: CASSPSRDRVHEQYF. The chain recombines TRBV18 with TRBJ2-7, with TRBD1 matching over 9 bases. CDR1 is KGHSH, CDR2 LQKENI, per germline. Losses at the gene ends were 2 bases for V and 5 bases for J; bases not matched to a gene: 7. The CDR3 sequence is 15 residues long. The whole variable domain, remainder taken from reference TRBV18 and TRBJ2-7, is NAGVMQNPRHLVRRRGQEARLRCSPMKGHSHVYWYRQLPEEGLKFMVYLQKENIIDESGMPKERFSAEFPKEGPSILRIQQVVRGDSAAYFCASSPSRDRVHEQYFGPGTRLTVT.

The rearrangement links TRBV9 to TRBJ2-1; 9 bases line up with TRBD1. Germline assignment: CDR1 SGDLS and CDR2 YYNGEE. J lost 2 bases, V lost 6 bases, and 3 bases had no gene match. This CDR3 is 14 amino acids long. CDR3 amino acids: CASNRQGAYNEQFF. The CDR3 nucleotides are TGTGCCAGCAACCGACAGGGGGCCTACAATGAGCAGTTCTTC. Combining the CDR3 with reference TRBV9 and TRBJ2-1 gives the whole variable domain DSGVTQTPKHLITATGQRVTLRCSPRSGDLSVYWYQQSLDQGLQFLIQYYNGEERAKGNILERFSAQQFPDLHSELNLSSLELGDSALYFCASNRQGAYNEQFFGPGTRLTVL.

CDR3 in DNA: TGCGCCAGCAGCTTGGACAGGGGGCCAGAGACCCAGTACTTC. Translated, it gives CASSLDRGPETQYF. This rearrangement joins TRBV5-1 to TRBJ2-5; the match to TRBD1 covers 9 bases. The CDR3 consists of 14 residues. Germline CDR1 and CDR2: SGHRS and YFSETQ. The J segment lost 4 bases and the V segment lost 0 bases, leaving 1 base of the junction unmatched.

The CDR3 spells CASSLGGYYNEQFF. CDR3 DNA: TGTGCCAGCAGTTTAGGAGGATACTACAATGAGCAGTTCTTC. The rearrangement uses TRBV27 and TRBJ2-1, with D maybe TRBD2 (5 bases). V lost 2 bases, J lost 3 bases, and 8 bases lay in between. CDR3 size: 14 residues. Looked up from germline, CDR1 is MNHEY and CDR2 is SMNVEV (reference sequence).

The CDR3 DNA reads as TGTGCCAGCAGCCCACAGCCTAGCACAGATACGCAGTATTTT. Translating gives CASSPQPSTDTQYF. This chain connects TRBV7-2 to TRBJ2-3; D gene uncertain. The germline V and J ends were trimmed by 5 bases and 0 bases, with 9 bases remaining between them. CDR3 length equals 14 residues. Germline assignment: CDR1 SGHTA and CDR2 FQGNSA.

The chain joins TRBV27 to TRBJ2-2, with D hard to call. V shed 2 bases and J shed 5 bases, with 9 bases lying between them. In germline, CDR1 is MNHEY, CDR2 SMNVEV (reference sequence). The CDR3 sequence is 14 residues long. CDR3 residues: CASSLGRLTGELFF. The CDR3 region has the DNA TGTGCCAGCAGTTTAGGCAGATTAACCGGGGAGCTGTTTTTT.

This chain links TRBV7-9 with TRBJ1-3; 8 bases map to TRBD1. Germline CDR1 reads SEHNR; CDR2 reads FQNEAQ (reference sequence). The CDR3 spans 14 residues. The junction had 6 bases not matched to a gene; V was cut back by 4 bases and J by 7 bases. The CDR3 nucleotides are TGTGCCAGCAGCTCACAGGGGGAGAGCAACACCATATATTTT. This encodes CASSSQGESNTIYF.

J is TRBJ2-7 and V is TRBV5-6; D may be TRBD1 (6 bases). CDR1 SGHDT and CDR2 YYEEEE come from the germline V gene. Trimming took off 2 bases at V and 0 bases at J, with 15 bases between the two ends. The CDR3 has 16 amino acids. The CDR3 is CASSLTRGWGSYEQYV. The CDR3 DNA reads as TGTGCCAGCAGCTTAACCAGGGGCTGGGGCTCCTACGAGCAGTACGTC.

The chain uses TRBV27 and TRBJ2-1; 10 nucleotides align to TRBD1. This CDR3 spans 16 amino acids. Trimming took 6 bases from V and 2 from J; bases not matched to a gene: 7. Per the germline V gene, CDR1 is MNHEY and CDR2 is SMNVEV (reference sequence). CDR3 protein: CASSTRTGGPYNEQFF. CDR3 DNA: TGTGCCAGCAGCACCCGGACAGGGGGTCCCTACAATGAGCAGTTCTTC.

The J gene is TRBJ1-2, the V gene TRBV7-9; D possibly corresponds to TRBD1 (5 bases). This CDR3 is 16 amino acids long. With 4 bases removed from V and 0 bases from J, the gap between germline ends came to 15 bases. In germline, CDR1 is SEHNR, CDR2 FQNEAQ (reference sequence). The CDR3 region has the DNA TGTGCCAGCAGCTCGCCCCCGCCAGGGACTAACTATGGCTACACCTTC. It translates to CASSSPPPGTNYGYTF.

CDR3 residues: CASSLGQGGNEQFF. As DNA, the CDR3 is TGTGCCAGCAGTTTGGGACAGGGGGGGAATGAGCAGTTCTTC. J is TRBJ2-1 and V is TRBV27; TRBD1 agrees at 11 bases. In germline, CDR1 is MNHEY, CDR2 SMNVEV (reference sequence). This CDR3 is 14 amino acids long. V shed 3 bases and J 7 bases; nucleotides not matched to a gene: 2.

V gene TRBV11-1 combines with J gene TRBJ2-5; TRBD2 might be the D (6 bases). V dropped 7 bases and J dropped 0 bases, with 12 bases sitting between them. The CDR3 runs to 14 residues. Germline V gives CDR1 SGHAT, CDR2 FQDESV (reference sequence). CDR3 DNA sequence: TGTGCCAGCATCGGACGGGGGTACCAAGAGACCCAGTACTTC. Amino acids: CASIGRGYQETQYF.

The V and J genes are TRBV5-1 and TRBJ2-1; 8 nucleotides match TRBD1. This CDR3 has 15 residues. CDR1 SGHRS and CDR2 YFSETQ come from the germline V gene. With 4 bases clipped from V and 1 base from J, the junction kept 4 bases outside the gene matches. CDR3 coding DNA: TGCGCCAGCAGCACCGGGACAGGATCCTACAATGAGCAGTTCTTC. Translated, it gives CASSTGTGSYNEQFF. The entire variable domain, with the rest obtained from reference TRBV5-1 and TRBJ2-1, is as follows: KAGVTQTPRYLIKTRGQQVTLSCSPISGHRSVSWYQQTPGQGLQFLFEYFSETQRNKGNFPGRFSGRQFSNSRSEMNVSTLELGDSALYLCASSTGTGSYNEQFFGPGTRLTVL.

V gene TRBV6-5 combines with J gene TRBJ2-3, with 7 bases matching TRBD1. The germline CDR1 and CDR2 sequences are MNHEY and SVGAGI. The V and J ends lost 10 bases and 1 base, in that order; junction bases with no gene match: 11. The CDR3 runs 15 residues. CDR3 nucleotides: TGTGCCACCTCGATTACAGGGGACGGCACAGATACGCAGTATTTT. It yields the protein CATSITGDGTDTQYF.

This rearrangement joins TRBV5-4 to TRBJ1-4; 11 bases align to TRBD1. Germline-derived CDR1 and CDR2 are SGHNT and YYREEE (reference sequence). The CDR3 runs 14 residues. V gave up 5 bases and J gave up 8 bases; unmatched junction bases: 5. In DNA form, the CDR3 reads TGTGCCAGCAGGCGGACAGGGGGCGACGAAAAACTGTTTTTT. It translates to CASRRTGGDEKLFF.

The gene calls are TRBV7-8 and TRBJ2-6; 8 bases align to TRBD1. V lost 1 base, J lost 4 bases, and 15 bases stayed unmatched. This CDR3 spans 20 amino acids. Germline CDR1 reads SGHVS; CDR2 reads FQNEAQ. The CDR3 DNA is TGTGCCAGCAGCTTAGTAGCAGGGGGCATTACTTCGCCAGGGGCCAACGTCCTGACTTTC. This encodes CASSLVAGGITSPGANVLTF.

For the CDR3, the DNA is TGTGCCAGCAGCGTAGGCCCCGACAGATACAATGAGCAGTTCTTC. As protein: CASSVGPDRYNEQFF. V is TRBV9 and J is TRBJ2-1, with D perhaps matching TRBD1 (5 bases). This CDR3 comprises 15 residues. CDR1 and CDR2 from the germline V gene are SGDLS and YYNGEE. Trimming cost V 0 bases and J 4 bases, with 11 bases left between them.

This chain uses TRBV5-6 with TRBJ1-2; 10 nucleotides match TRBD1. The trim removed 0 bases at V and 6 bases at J, leaving 5 bases unmatched. The CDR3 spans 15 residues. Per germline, CDR1 SGHDT and CDR2 YYEEEE. The CDR3 bases are TGTGCCAGCAGCTTGGACCCGGACAGGGGGGATGGCTACACCTTC. This sequence encodes CASSLDPDRGDGYTF.

The chain couples TRBV28 to TRBJ1-1; 7 bases fit TRBD1. This CDR3 is 14 amino acids long. Germline lookup yields CDR1 MDHEN and CDR2 SYDVKM. The junction had 11 bases not matched to a gene; V was cut back by 10 bases and J by 3 bases. Written as DNA, the CDR3 is TGTGCCACCCTCCGGACAGGCGCGGACACTGAAGCTTTCTTT. It codes for CATLRTGADTEAFF. Full variable domain (missing parts from reference TRBV28 and TRBJ1-1): DVKVTQSSRYLVKRTGEKVFLECVQDMDHENMFWYRQDPGLGLRLIYFSYDVKMKEKGDIPEGYSVSREKKERFSLILESASTNQTSMYLCATLRTGADTEAFFGQGTRLTVV.

This clone was detected only a few times. The V and J genes are TRBV2 and TRBJ1-5; D gene unclear. The CDR3 has 13 residues. The germline gives CDR1 SNHLY, CDR2 FYNNEI. Between the trimmed V and J ends, which lost 6 bases and 0 bases, there was a span of 6 bases. The CDR3 DNA is TGTGCCAGCAGGCAGGTTAGCAATCAGCCCCAGCATTTT. Translating it yields CASRQVSNQPQHF.

This rearrangement joins TRBV28 to TRBJ2-5, with D perhaps matching TRBD1 (6 bases). The CDR3 is 13 residues long. V dropped 4 bases and J dropped 4 bases, with 10 bases sitting between them. The germline CDR1 and CDR2 sequences are MDHEN and SYDVKM. In nucleotides, the CDR3 is TGTGCCAGCAGTTGGGGACACGTAGAGACCCAGTACTTC. Amino acids: CASSWGHVETQYF.

The V and J genes are TRBV19 and TRBJ2-5; TRBD2 matches 8 bases. The germline CDR1 and CDR2 sequences are LNHDA and SQIVND (reference sequence). The J segment lost 1 base and the V segment lost 3 bases, leaving 4 bases of the junction unmatched. The CDR3 is 15 amino acids. This CDR3 reads CASSIPLAGQETQYF. In DNA, the CDR3 is TGTGCCAGTAGTATTCCTCTAGCGGGCCAAGAGACCCAGTACTTC.